The 18 T cell receptor beta chains below come from one sample, sequenced in a study of blood T cell repertoires in COVID-19. Sequenced by immunoSEQ multiplex PCR; TCRdb stores in-frame clones only, minus some. Of 350,000 to 450,000 clones listed, less than 90% are singletons. Material for sequencing was PBMCs or T cells enriched from blood (not recorded which). The receptor set was obtained from a woman between 50 and 59 years old who had recovered from COVID-19.

The chain has TRBV5-1 and TRBJ1-5; 7 positions match TRBD1. The CDR3 consists of 19 residues. Germline V CDR1 and CDR2: SGHRS, YFSETQ. J gave up 0 bases and V 2 bases, and 14 bases lay outside the gene matches. The DNA for the CDR3 is TGCGCCAGCAGCTTTTACCCCCGGGACAGCCATATTAGCAATCAGCCCCAGCATTTT. Its translation is CASSFYPRDSHISNQPQHF.

This clone was counted at least ten times. The same CDR3 arises from other DNA sequences in this sample as well. The chain employs TRBV5-1 and TRBJ2-7, with D possibly TRBD1 on 6 matching bases. Germline CDR1 reads SGHRS; CDR2 reads YFSETQ. The V end lost 0 bases, the J end lost 1 base, and 11 bases lay between the germline ends. The CDR3 spans 15 residues. For the CDR3, the DNA is TGCGCCAGCAGCTTGGGGCAGGGGTTTTCCTACGAGCAGTACTTC. Residues: CASSLGQGFSYEQYF.

The chain has TRBV9 and TRBJ2-2; D not certain. CDR3 length: 12 residues. The germline V gene has CDR1 SGDLS and CDR2 YYNGEE. V gave up 4 bases and J gave up 8 bases, with 9 bases separating them. The CDR3 nucleotides are TGTGCCAGCAGCTTTAACGAGGGGGAGCTGTTTTTT. Protein product: CASSFNEGELFF.

The chain employs TRBV30 and TRBJ2-1; D unresolved. The CDR3 has 15 residues. Trimming took 0 bases from V and 4 from J, leaving 13 bases between them. The germline gives CDR1 GTSNPN, CDR2 SVGIG (reference sequence). The CDR3 loop reads CAWSVAATIYNEQFF. In DNA form, the CDR3 reads TGTGCCTGGAGTGTAGCAGCGACGATTTACAATGAGCAGTTCTTC.

Points on this clone: A read error may account for a junction end that differs from germline. The genes are TRBV6-2 or TRBV6-3 and TRBJ1-1; D possibly corresponds to TRBD1 (5 bases). Germline assignment: CDR1 MNHEY and CDR2 SVGEGT. The CDR3 contains 12 residues. CDR3 in amino acids: CASSSTTLGVLF. For the CDR3, the DNA is TGTGCCAGCAGTTCTACGACGTTAGGGGTCCTCTTT.

V and J are TRBV5-1 and TRBJ1-3; the match to TRBD1 covers 7 bases. The CDR3 spans 16 residues. With V trimmed by 3 bases and J by 4 bases, 10 bases remained unmatched. Germline loops: CDR1 SGHRS, CDR2 YFSETQ. The CDR3 region is CASSYTGTEGGNTIYF. In DNA, the CDR3 is TGCGCCAGCAGCTATACGGGGACAGAAGGAGGAAACACCATATATTTT.

The rearrangement links TRBV9 to TRBJ2-1; TRBD2 matches at 7 bases. This CDR3 has 14 residues. CDR1 is SGDLS, CDR2 YYNGEE, per germline. With V trimmed by 7 bases and J by 4 bases, 8 bases remained unmatched. The CDR3 sequence is CASAQSGLYNEQFF. The CDR3 DNA reads as TGTGCCAGCGCCCAGTCGGGACTATACAATGAGCAGTTCTTC. The whole variable domain, filled in from reference TRBV9 and TRBJ2-1, reads DSGVTQTPKHLITATGQRVTLRCSPRSGDLSVYWYQQSLDQGLQFLIQYYNGEERAKGNILERFSAQQFPDLHSELNLSSLELGDSALYFCASAQSGLYNEQFFGPGTRLTVL.

The J gene is TRBJ2-3, the V gene TRBV5-6; TRBD2 matches at 9 bases. Germline CDR1 and CDR2: SGHDT and YYEEEE. J was trimmed by 1 base and V by 4 bases; bases with no gene match: 7. This CDR3 has 16 residues. This CDR3 is CASSIRLADRTDTQYF. In DNA, the CDR3 is TGTGCCAGCAGCATCAGACTAGCGGATCGCACAGATACGCAGTATTTT.

The chain is built from TRBV30 and TRBJ2-1; a weak D match, TRBD1 (6 bases). With 0 bases removed from V and 8 bases from J, the gap between germline ends came to 17 bases. CDR1 GTSNPN and CDR2 SVGIG come from the germline V gene (reference sequence). The CDR3 is 15 residues long. The CDR3 reads CAWSVGGSRVHEQFF. The CDR3 DNA sequence: TGTGCCTGGAGTGTTGGGGGCTCTAGGGTCCATGAGCAGTTCTTC. The variable domain in full, with the rest retrieved from reference TRBV30 and TRBJ2-1, is SQTIHQWPATLVQPVGSPLSLECTVEGTSNPNLYWYRQAAGRGLQLLFYSVGIGQISSEVPQNLSASRPQDRQFILSSKKLLLSDSGFYLCAWSVGGSRVHEQFFGPGTRLTVL.

The chain has TRBV18 and TRBJ1-1; D not certain. Between the trimmed V and J ends, which lost 0 bases and 0 bases, there was a span of 11 bases. Germline lookup yields CDR1 KGHSH and CDR2 LQKENI. The length of the CDR3 is 16 residues. The CDR3 here is CASSPPFGNMNTEAFF. CDR3 bases: TGTGCCAGCTCACCACCGTTCGGGAACATGAACACTGAAGCTTTCTTT.

This clone was counted at least ten times. V gene TRBV5-6 combines with J gene TRBJ2-1, with 7 bases identical to TRBD2. CDR1 SGHDT and CDR2 YYEEEE come from the germline V gene. The CDR3 is 18 residues long. The V segment lost 4 bases and the J segment 3 bases; nucleotides outside the gene matches: 16. CDR3 protein: CASSRLGGTRAHYNEQFF. CDR3 nucleotide sequence: TGTGCCAGCAGCCGCCTGGGAGGGACCCGAGCCCACTACAATGAGCAGTTCTTC.

This rearrangement joins TRBV6-2 or TRBV6-3 to TRBJ2-5; D is perhaps TRBD1 (5 bases). The CDR3 contains 15 residues. Looked up from germline, CDR1 is MNHEY and CDR2 is SVGEGT. The V end lost 6 bases, the J end lost 1 base, and 15 bases lay between the germline ends. The CDR3 nucleotides are TGTGCCAGCAGCCTCGACGGACAACCCCAAGAGACCCAGTACTTC. Translation: CASSLDGQPQETQYF.

The J gene is TRBJ2-7, the V gene TRBV11-3; the match to TRBD2 covers 7 bases. J was trimmed by 7 bases and V by 5 bases; bases with no gene match: 11. Germline CDR1 reads SGHNT; CDR2 reads YENEEA. The CDR3 consists of 14 residues. CDR3 in amino acids: CASSTQPSGPEQYF. CDR3 nucleotides: TGTGCCAGCAGCACTCAACCTAGCGGTCCGGAGCAGTACTTC.

The gene calls are TRBV7-8 and TRBJ1-5, with D possibly TRBD1 on 5 matching bases. The CDR3 consists of 16 residues. Trimming cost V 3 bases and J 2 bases, with 14 bases left between them. CDR1 and CDR2 from the germline V gene are SGHVS and FQNEAQ. The CDR3 sequence is CASSFRGGVGNQPQHF. The DNA for the CDR3 is TGTGCCAGCAGCTTTAGGGGAGGGGTTGGCAATCAGCCCCAGCATTTT.

CDR3 in DNA: TGTGCCAGCAGCCCAAACATTGATACGCAGTATTTT. This codes for CASSPNIDTQYF. The gene calls are TRBV7-6 and TRBJ2-3; D not certain. CDR1 SGHVS and CDR2 FNYEAQ come from the germline V gene. This CDR3 has 12 residues. Deletions cut 5 bases from V and 6 bases from J, with 9 bases between.

The chain uses TRBV7-2 and TRBJ1-2; the match to TRBD1 covers 7 bases. CDR3 length: 14 residues. Germline V gene data show CDR1 as SGHTA and CDR2 as FQGNSA. The V and J ends lost 4 bases and 4 bases, in that order; junction bases with no gene match: 6. The CDR3 sequence: CASSSTGTAYGYTF. The DNA of the CDR3 is TGTGCCAGCAGCTCCACCGGGACAGCCTATGGCTACACCTTC.

The chain uses TRBV30 and TRBJ1-1, with no clear D. Germline values: CDR1 GTSNPN, CDR2 SVGIG (reference sequence). The ends were cut back, 8 bases at V and 11 bases at J, with 15 bases in the middle. The length of the CDR3 is 10 residues. CDR3: CANEELGAFF. In nucleotides, the CDR3 is TGTGCCAACGAGGAGCTTGGGGCTTTCTTT.

This clone has only one observation. V and J are TRBV6-5 and TRBJ1-4, with D possibly TRBD1 on 6 matching bases. Germline-derived CDR1 and CDR2 are MNHEY and SVGAGI. This CDR3 has 15 amino acids. Trimming took off 7 bases at V and 8 bases at J, with 20 bases between the two ends. CDR3 region: CASTLEAGGWEKLFF. In DNA, the CDR3 is TGTGCCAGCACCCTGGAGGCGGGGGGCTGGGAAAAACTGTTTTTT.